The 26 T cell receptor beta chains presented below share a single source sample, sequenced in a study of OX40 agonist ivuxolimab in advanced cancers. TCRdb keeps only in-frame clones here, not all; method: immunoSEQ multiplex PCR. The data show 50,000 to 65,000 clones, with roughly 89% seen just once and approximately 2.5% held by the top ten. The material sequenced was CD4+ or CD8+ T cells sorted from blood, taken in a trial of the OX40 agonist ivuxolimab. These receptors came from an adult with an advanced solid tumor such as melanoma, head and neck, liver or kidney cancer.

The chain is built from TRBV5-1 and TRBJ2-1, with 11 bases identical to TRBD2. The germline V gene encodes CDR1 SGHRS and CDR2 YFSETQ. The CDR3 is made up of 15 amino acids. Trimming at V came to 0 bases and at J to 7 bases, leaving 3 bases not matched to a gene. The CDR3 is CASSLALAGVNEQFF. CDR3 sequence (DNA): TGCGCCAGCAGCTTGGCACTAGCGGGAGTAAATGAGCAGTTCTTC.

The rearrangement links TRBV28 to TRBJ2-1; possible D gene TRBD1, 6 bases. Trimming shortened V by 4 bases and J by 2 bases, and 9 bases separated the two germline ends. Per germline, CDR1 MDHEN and CDR2 SYDVKM. CDR3 length: 14 amino acids. CDR3 amino acids: CASSSTGTYNEQFF. The CDR3 DNA sequence: TGTGCCAGCAGTTCGACAGGTACCTACAATGAGCAGTTCTTC.

This clone was seen a single time. The V and J genes are TRBV6-5 and TRBJ2-3, with D possibly matching TRBD1 (6 bases). CDR1 MNHEY and CDR2 SVGAGI come from the germline V gene. The CDR3 has 16 amino acids. Trimming took 2 bases from V and 1 from J, leaving 13 bases between them. CDR3 DNA: TGTGCCAGCAGTTACAACCCGACAGGTGGCACAGATACGCAGTATTTT. Its protein is CASSYNPTGGTDTQYF.

The CDR3 coding sequence is TGCGCCAGCAGCTTATCGGGACAGGGGGGAAACACCATATATTTT. Residues: CASSLSGQGGNTIYF. The chain combines TRBV5-1 with TRBJ1-3; TRBD1 aligns across 10 bases. The germline V gene encodes CDR1 SGHRS and CDR2 YFSETQ. The trim removed 2 bases at V and 4 bases at J, leaving 3 bases unmatched. The CDR3 is made up of 15 amino acids.

This clone has a handful of counts. The J gene is TRBJ1-1, the V gene TRBV19, with 10 bases identical to TRBD1. The CDR3 loop spans 14 amino acids. Per the germline V gene, CDR1 is LNHDA and CDR2 is SQIVND (reference sequence). The trim removed 6 bases at V and 5 bases at J, leaving 6 bases unmatched. The CDR3 region has the DNA TGTGCCAGTAGGGACCGGGACAGGGGTACTGAAGCTTTCTTT. Its translation is CASRDRDRGTEAFF.

The V gene is TRBV19, the J gene TRBJ2-7; TRBD2 is a possible D gene (6 bases). Germline V gives CDR1 LNHDA, CDR2 SQIVND (reference sequence). The CDR3 extends over 15 amino acids. Trimming left V 3 bases short and J 5 bases short, with 17 bases between. The CDR3 DNA is TGTGCCAGTAGTATTTGGCGGGGAGGTGATGACGAGCAGTACTTC. This sequence encodes CASSIWRGGDDEQYF.

The chain couples TRBV29-1 to TRBJ2-1; 9 positions match TRBD2. The germline V gene encodes CDR1 SQVTM and CDR2 ANQGSEA. With V trimmed by 3 bases and J by 4 bases, 13 bases remained unmatched. The CDR3 extends over 17 amino acids. For the CDR3, the DNA is TGCAGCGTTGACAAAAAGGGGTTAGCGGGAGCTTACAATGAGCAGTTCTTC. Translated: CSVDKKGLAGAYNEQFF.

The J gene is TRBJ2-5, the V gene TRBV11-2; D gene uncertain. From germline, CDR1 is SGHAT and CDR2 FQNNGV. V was trimmed by 1 base and J by 0 bases, leaving 6 bases between them. The CDR3 has 14 residues. The CDR3 spells CASSLGVNQETQYF. The CDR3 nucleotides are TGTGCCAGCAGCTTAGGAGTGAACCAAGAGACCCAGTACTTC.

This chain connects TRBV11-3 to TRBJ2-3; D ambiguous. The CDR3 consists of 13 residues. Germline lookup yields CDR1 SGHNT and CDR2 YENEEA. V was clipped by 5 bases and J by 2 bases, with 8 bases between them. As DNA, the CDR3 is TGTGCCAGCAGCCCGGTCCACACAGATACGCAGTATTTT. Residues: CASSPVHTDTQYF.

V and J are TRBV6-1 and TRBJ2-5; TRBD1 or TRBD2 may be the D gene (5 bases each). The CDR3 length is 12 residues. From germline, CDR1 is MNHNS and CDR2 SASEGT. V lost 4 bases and J lost 6, with 9 bases in between. CDR3 amino acids: CASSGLGQTQYF. Written as DNA, the CDR3 is TGTGCCAGCAGTGGTTTGGGACAGACCCAGTACTTC.

The chain has TRBV6-4 and TRBJ2-3; 9 nucleotides agree with TRBD2. The V and J ends lost 4 bases and 2 bases, in that order; junction bases with no gene match: 4. CDR3 size: 15 residues. Per the germline V gene, CDR1 is MRHNA and CDR2 is SNTAGT. CDR3 sequence (DNA): TGTGCCAGCAGTGCGACTAGCGGATCCACAGATACGCAGTATTTT. Its protein is CASSATSGSTDTQYF.

CDR3 DNA sequence: TGTGCCAGCAGATGGAGGGAGCGGAACAATGAGCAGTTCTTC. This sequence encodes CASRWRERNNEQFF. This chain connects TRBV27 to TRBJ2-1; D may be TRBD2 (6 bases). V gave up 6 bases and J gave up 5 bases, with 14 bases separating them. CDR1 and CDR2 from the germline V gene are MNHEY and SMNVEV (reference sequence). This CDR3 spans 14 amino acids.

This rearrangement joins TRBV2 to TRBJ1-2, with unresolved D. The CDR3 loop spans 13 amino acids. Germline lookup yields CDR1 SNHLY and CDR2 FYNNEI. V dropped 7 bases and J dropped 4 bases, with 13 bases sitting between them. CDR3: CASILTGSYGYTF. Written as DNA, the CDR3 is TGTGCCAGCATCCTGACGGGGTCCTATGGCTACACCTTC. The full variable domain, in which reference TRBV2 and TRBJ1-2 provide the parts outside the CDR3, is EPEVTQTPSHQVTQMGQEVILRCVPISNHLYFYWYRQILGQKVEFLVSFYNNEISEKSEIFDDQFSVERPDGSNFTLKIRSTKLEDSAMYFCASILTGSYGYTFGSGTRLTVV.

The rearrangement uses TRBV5-4 and TRBJ2-3; 14 nucleotides align to TRBD2. The germline gives CDR1 SGHNT, CDR2 YYREEE (reference sequence). The CDR3 has 15 residues. V shed 4 bases and J 3 bases; nucleotides not matched to a gene: 1. CDR3 loop: CASSGTSGRTDTQYF. Written as DNA, the CDR3 is TGTGCCAGCAGCGGGACTAGCGGGAGAACAGATACGCAGTATTTT.

V is TRBV2 and J is TRBJ1-3; no reliable D call. Trimming removed 1 base from V and 3 bases from J, with 1 base in between. Germline V gives CDR1 SNHLY, CDR2 FYNNEI. The CDR3 contains 12 residues. As DNA, the CDR3 is TGTGCCAGCAGTGAAGGTGGAAACACCATATATTTT. This gives the protein CASSEGGNTIYF.

V gene TRBV28 combines with J gene TRBJ2-7; D possibly corresponds to TRBD2 (7 bases). Germline CDR1 is MDHEN and CDR2 is SYDVKM. The germline V and J ends were trimmed by 7 bases and 1 base, with 17 bases remaining between them. The CDR3 is 15 amino acids. DNA for the CDR3: TGTGCCAGCAATGACCCTGGGGGGGCTTCCTACGAGCAGTACTTC. Encoded protein: CASNDPGGASYEQYF.

The V call is TRBV4-1, the J call TRBJ2-3, with a tentative D call TRBD1 (6 bases). The CDR3 is 16 residues long. Trimming cost V 0 bases and J 1 base, with 11 bases left between them. Germline V gene sequence: CDR1 MGHRA, CDR2 YSYEKL. The CDR3 nucleotides read TGCGCCAGCAGCCAAGAATTTACAGGGCGCACAGATACGCAGTATTTT. Its protein is CASSQEFTGRTDTQYF.

The chain combines TRBV7-8 with TRBJ1-1, with D unclear. The V end lost 3 bases, the J end lost 3 bases, and 11 bases lay between the germline ends. The CDR3 contains 14 residues. The germline V gene encodes CDR1 SGHVS and CDR2 FQNEAQ. The DNA of the CDR3 is TGTGCCAGCAGCTTGGGTAATTCGGACACTGAAGCTTTCTTT. Protein sequence: CASSLGNSDTEAFF.

The genes are TRBV7-9 and TRBJ1-1, with no clear D. The V and J ends lost 4 bases and 1 base respectively, with 7 bases between them. The CDR3 is made up of 13 amino acids. Germline lookup yields CDR1 SEHNR and CDR2 FQNEAQ (reference sequence). CDR3: CASSSSENTEAFF. DNA of the CDR3: TGTGCCAGCAGCTCTTCAGAGAACACTGAAGCTTTCTTT.

V and J are TRBV6-6 and TRBJ2-3; D unresolved. This CDR3 is 14 amino acids long. In germline, CDR1 is MNHNY, CDR2 SVGAGI (reference sequence). The ends were cut back, 6 bases at V and 4 bases at J, with 14 bases in the middle. The CDR3: CASSPSGSPDTQYF. DNA of the CDR3: TGTGCCAGCAGCCCTTCAGGATCACCAGATACGCAGTATTTT.

The DNA for the CDR3 is TGTGCCAGCAGCCCAGACACTTCCCGCAGCTCTGGGGCCAACGTCCTGACTTTC. This gives the protein CASSPDTSRSSGANVLTF. The gene calls are TRBV9 and TRBJ2-6; D remains unclear. CDR1 is SGDLS and CDR2 is YYNGEE in the germline V gene. Deletions cut 4 bases from V and 0 bases from J, with 17 bases between. The CDR3 is made up of 18 amino acids.

The chain joins TRBV5-1 to TRBJ1-1, with TRBD1 matching 7 bases. Germline CDR1 and CDR2: SGHRS and YFSETQ. Trimming took 2 bases from V and 3 from J; bases not matched to a gene: 7. The CDR3 is made up of 15 amino acids. The DNA of the CDR3 is TGCGCCAGCAGCTTTACAGGGGCGGGGGACACTGAAGCTTTCTTT. Translated: CASSFTGAGDTEAFF.

The V and J genes are TRBV23-1 and TRBJ1-6; 7 bases align to TRBD1. TRBV23-1 is identified as an open reading frame with a role that is uncertain. This CDR3 comprises 17 residues. With V trimmed by 4 bases and J by 2 bases, 8 bases remained unmatched. The CDR3 DNA reads TGCGCCAGCAGTCCAACCGGACAGGTTCCCTATAATTCACCCCTCCACTTT. The encoded protein is CASSPTGQVPYNSPLHF.

This chain links TRBV5-1 with TRBJ1-2; 11 bases are shared with TRBD1. The CDR3 is made up of 14 amino acids. Germline V gene sequence: CDR1 SGHRS, CDR2 YFSETQ. Trimming removed 3 bases from V and 3 bases from J; junction bases left unmatched: 1. This CDR3 reads CASSWDRGDYGYTF. The CDR3 bases are TGCGCCAGCAGCTGGGACAGGGGGGACTATGGCTACACCTTC.

Details on this clone: The sample contains more than one DNA sequence encoding this CDR3. The chain carries TRBV5-1 and TRBJ2-5, with 9 bases matching TRBD2. The CDR3 contains 15 residues. The J segment lost 4 bases and the V segment lost 3 bases, leaving 7 bases of the junction unmatched. Per the germline V gene, CDR1 is SGHRS and CDR2 is YFSETQ. Here the CDR3 DNA reads TGCGCCAGCAGCTGGGTGGCGGGAGGGGGAGAGACCCAGTACTTC. It yields the protein CASSWVAGGGETQYF.

This CDR3 reads CARTLRGSSYNEQFF. The CDR3 DNA reads as TGTGCCCGAACGCTCCGGGGGAGCTCCTACAATGAGCAGTTCTTC. The V call is TRBV30, the J call TRBJ2-1; D is perhaps TRBD2 (6 bases). Germline V CDR1 and CDR2: GTSNPN, SVGIG (reference sequence). V was clipped by 8 bases and J by 0 bases, with 17 bases between them. This CDR3 comprises 15 residues.